The source of this T cell receptor (beta chain) is a study of T cell repertoires in cytomegalovirus infection. Study information: Indicated by public TCR beta signatures were CMV infection and matching HLA type. Points from the study as a whole: Clonotype analysis showed dominance of the ex vivo response by HLA-C-restricted CMV-specific TCR beta clonotypes.

This clonotype has only a few counts. What it binds is not known. TCRdb ran MiXCR on the reads and lists one entry per CDR3 protein. The sample shows roughly 730,000 distinct CDR3 sequences, roughly a third of them seen only once. There are 15 residues in the CDR3. The germline gives CDR1 SGHTA, CDR2 FQGNSA. V was pared by 4 bases and J by 3 bases, with 16 bases between. This rearrangement joins TRBV7-2 to TRBJ2-7; possibly TRBD1 for D (6 bases). The specimen was cultured PBMCs, collected from culture after CMV antigen stimulation. The sequence derives from a human donor in good health (CMV status not recorded). Some clones in this sample may be carry-over from other donors' samples. The CDR3: CASSYTDRPLYEQYF. The CDR3 DNA reads as TGTGCCAGCAGCTATACGGACAGACCTCTCTACGAGCAGTACTTC.